This TCR beta chain was profiled in a study of T cells in Graves' hyperthyroidism and ophthalmopathy. The germline CDR1 and CDR2 sequences are SGHTA and FQGTGA. The V end was cut by 6 bases, the J end by 7 bases, with 12 bases between. CDR3 length: 12 amino acids. What was amplified from RNA transcripts were TCR beta CDR3 regions. First-round RT-PCR of the TCR CDR3 relied on the HTBI primer set. MiXCR was run by TCRdb on the multiplex PCR reads, yielding one entry per CDR3 protein. The sample contains a few hundred thousand distinct CDR3 sequences, about 14% of which appear only once. This clonotype was observed a handful of times.

Sequencing input: blood. The receptor's source is a woman in her forties with Graves' hyperthyroidism that later progressed to Graves' ophthalmopathy. The rearrangement joins TRBV7-3 to TRBJ2-5; D call uncertain. CDR3 loop: CASSSTDGTQYF. Here the CDR3 DNA reads TGTGCCAGCAGTTCAACGGACGGGACCCAGTACTTC.